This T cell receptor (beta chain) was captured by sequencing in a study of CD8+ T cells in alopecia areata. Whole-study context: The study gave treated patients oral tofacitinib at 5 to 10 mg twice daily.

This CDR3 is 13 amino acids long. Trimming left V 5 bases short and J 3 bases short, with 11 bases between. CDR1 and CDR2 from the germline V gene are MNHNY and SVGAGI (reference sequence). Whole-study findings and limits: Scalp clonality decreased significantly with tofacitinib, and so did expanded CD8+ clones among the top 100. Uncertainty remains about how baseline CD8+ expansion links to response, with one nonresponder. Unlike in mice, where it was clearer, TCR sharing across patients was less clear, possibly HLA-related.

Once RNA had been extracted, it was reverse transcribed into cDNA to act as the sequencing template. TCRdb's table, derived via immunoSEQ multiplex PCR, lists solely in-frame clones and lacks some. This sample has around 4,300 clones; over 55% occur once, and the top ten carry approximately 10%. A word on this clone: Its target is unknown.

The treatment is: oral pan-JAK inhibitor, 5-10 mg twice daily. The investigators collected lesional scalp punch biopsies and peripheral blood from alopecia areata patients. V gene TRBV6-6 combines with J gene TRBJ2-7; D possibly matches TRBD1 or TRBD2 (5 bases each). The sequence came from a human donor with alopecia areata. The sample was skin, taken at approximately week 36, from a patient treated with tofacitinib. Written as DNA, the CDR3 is TGTGCCAGCAGTGTGGCTGGGGGCTACGAGCAGTACTTC. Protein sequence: CASSVAGGYEQYF.